This entry concerns a single T cell receptor beta chain. Antigen specificity is unknown. This entry is derived from a study of T cells after yellow fever vaccination. One entry per CDR3 protein, called by TCRdb with MiXCR from the 5' RACE reads. The sample includes around 140,000 distinct CDR3 sequences, roughly 8.2% of them seen just once. Study outcomes and limitations: Shared CD4/CD8 clonotypes were a small share, likely from convergent recombination. Contamination by abundant bulk-population clonotypes could be present in FACS-sorted repertoires. Weaker overall was a secondary response that nonetheless peaked faster, on day 5 versus 15.

Germline lookup yields CDR1 MNHEY and CDR2 SMNVEV (reference sequence). Trimming shortened V by 5 bases and J by 0 bases, and 8 bases separated the two germline ends. The CDR3 consists of 15 residues. This chain joins TRBV27 and TRBJ2-6; weak D call: TRBD1 (5 bases). The specimen was CD4+ T cells sorted from PBMCs, collected 5 days after the yellow fever booster vaccination. The clonotype comes from a man aged 25 to 40 who received the YFV17D yellow fever vaccine. The CDR3 DNA reads TGTGCCAGCAGTCTGACAGTCTCTGGGGCCAACGTCCTGACTTTC. It codes for CASSLTVSGANVLTF.